One and the same sample provided the 14 T cell receptor beta chains below, sequenced in a study of CD8 T cells in Susac syndrome. Reverse transcription of about 0.45 to 1 ug RNA was carried out with random hexamers. MiXCR, run by TCRdb on the immunoSEQ multiplex PCR reads, gives a single entry per CDR3 protein. Of 150,000 to 180,000 distinct CDR3 sequences in the sample, around 95% were seen once. Input material: CD4+ T cells from PBMCs. Receptor source: a human donor with Susac syndrome.

The rearrangement links TRBV3-1 to TRBJ1-1, with D possibly matching TRBD1 (5 bases). The CDR3 sequence is 15 residues long. Per germline, CDR1 LGHDT and CDR2 YNNKEL (reference sequence). V lost 2 bases and J lost 1, with 11 bases in between. The CDR3 loop is CASSQSDSRNTEAFF. The CDR3 bases are TGTGCCAGCAGCCAATCCGACAGCAGGAACACTGAAGCTTTCTTT.

The genes are TRBV20-1 and TRBJ1-5; D might be TRBD1 (5 bases). Germline V gene data show CDR1 as DFQATT and CDR2 as SNEGSKA (reference sequence). The CDR3 runs to 13 residues. V was pared by 4 bases and J by 7 bases, with 14 bases between. The CDR3 DNA reads TGCAGTGCTACACGACAGTTAAGACAGCCCCAGCATTTT. Protein product: CSATRQLRQPQHF.

This sequence joins TRBV7-3 and TRBJ2-1, with TRBD2 identical over 11 bases. This CDR3 is built from 16 residues. V dropped 1 base and J dropped 4; count of bases not matched to a gene: 3. Looked up from germline, CDR1 is SGHTA and CDR2 is FQGTGA. The CDR3 DNA reads TGTGCCAGCAGCTTAATTAGCGGGGGGGTTTACAATGAGCAGTTCTTC. The encoded protein is CASSLISGGVYNEQFF. The whole variable domain, remainder taken from reference TRBV7-3 and TRBJ2-1, is GAGVSQTPSNKVTEKGKYVELRCDPISGHTALYWYRQSLGQGPEFLIYFQGTGAADDSGLPNDRFFAVRPEGSVSTLKIQRTERGDSAVYLCASSLISGGVYNEQFFGPGTRLTVL.

The genes are TRBV7-9 and TRBJ2-1, with D possibly called TRBD1 or TRBD2 (5 bases each). This CDR3 is built from 19 residues. Trimming pared 5 bases from V and 2 bases from J, leaving 25 bases between. Germline CDR1 is SEHNR and CDR2 is FQNEAQ (reference sequence). The CDR3 DNA is TGTGCCAGCAGCCTCCGGGACGGACGAATACGTGACACCTACAATGAGCAGTTCTTC. Translating it yields CASSLRDGRIRDTYNEQFF.

The rearrangement links TRBV5-4 to TRBJ1-2, with TRBD1 matching over 7 bases. The CDR3 spans 14 residues. The germline V gene encodes CDR1 SGHNT and CDR2 YYREEE (reference sequence). Trimming at V came to 1 base and at J to 5 bases, leaving 5 bases not matched to a gene. The CDR3 DNA reads as TGTGCCAGCAGCTTGTCGACAGGGATGTATGGCTACACCTTC. Its translation: CASSLSTGMYGYTF.

The rearrangement uses TRBV9 and TRBJ2-1, with a possible D match to TRBD1 (6 bases). Trimming stripped 1 base from V and 7 bases from J, with 9 bases between. CDR1 and CDR2 from the germline V gene are SGDLS and YYNGEE. The CDR3 runs to 13 residues. The CDR3 DNA reads TGTGCCAGCAGCGTACTAACAGGGAATGAGCAGTTCTTC. It specifies CASSVLTGNEQFF.

The chain couples TRBV20-1 to TRBJ2-7; D ambiguous. Germline V gene sequence: CDR1 DFQATT, CDR2 SNEGSKA (reference sequence). The V end was cut by 3 bases, the J end by 4 bases, with 7 bases between. This CDR3 has 11 amino acids. The chain's CDR3 is CSASRNYEQYF. Here the CDR3 DNA reads TGCAGTGCTAGTCGCAATTACGAGCAGTACTTC.

The V and J genes are TRBV7-9 and TRBJ2-7; no firm D call. The CDR3 is made up of 11 amino acids. Germline CDR1 and CDR2: SEHNR and FQNEAQ (reference sequence). The ends were cut back, 6 bases at V and 3 bases at J, with 6 bases in the middle. The CDR3 loop is CASRWGYEQYF. The CDR3 DNA sequence: TGTGCCAGCAGATGGGGCTACGAGCAGTACTTC.

This chain joins TRBV20-1 and TRBJ1-1; D is perhaps TRBD1 (6 bases). V was shortened by 1 base and J by 1 base, with 10 bases between the two germline ends. This CDR3 is built from 14 residues. Germline lookup yields CDR1 DFQATT and CDR2 SNEGSKA (reference sequence). The CDR3 DNA reads as TGCAGTGCTAGAGTAGGGGGACGGAACACTGAAGCTTTCTTT. Amino acid sequence: CSARVGGRNTEAFF.

The chain carries TRBV29-1 and TRBJ2-3; D is undetermined. The CDR3 loop spans 12 amino acids. Per the germline V gene, CDR1 is SQVTM and CDR2 is ANQGSEA. The V end lost 1 base, the J end lost 5 bases, and 7 bases lay between the germline ends. The DNA for the CDR3 is TGCAGCGTTGAAGGGGTTGGAGATACGCAGTATTTT. Its translation: CSVEGVGDTQYF.

This sequence joins TRBV19 and TRBJ1-1; TRBD1 is a possible D gene (6 bases). The germline gives CDR1 LNHDA, CDR2 SQIVND (reference sequence). This CDR3 region has 16 residues. V shed 6 bases and J shed 4 bases, with 21 bases lying between them. In DNA form, the CDR3 reads TGTGCCAGTAGGCAACGGCGAAGGGGGGACGGCACTGAAGCTTTCTTT. Amino acid sequence: CASRQRRRGDGTEAFF.

The gene calls are TRBV6-1 and TRBJ1-5, with a tentative D call TRBD1 (5 bases). This CDR3 contains 18 residues. Germline assignment: CDR1 MNHNS and CDR2 SASEGT. V was pared by 7 bases and J by 5 bases, with 27 bases between. The DNA for the CDR3 is TGTGCCAGCACCCTCAAAACCGGGACGCCGATAGTCGATCAGCCCCAGCATTTT. Translating it yields CASTLKTGTPIVDQPQHF.

V is TRBV20-1 and J is TRBJ2-7, with a tentative D call TRBD1 (5 bases). Germline V gives CDR1 DFQATT, CDR2 SNEGSKA (reference sequence). V was clipped by 1 base and J by 2 bases, with 12 bases between them. The CDR3 has 14 amino acids. CDR3 protein: CSARGQGDPYEQYF. The DNA of the CDR3 is TGCAGTGCTAGAGGGCAGGGCGATCCCTACGAGCAGTACTTC.

V usage is TRBV7-2 and J usage is TRBJ2-7; 10 nucleotides match TRBD1. Germline V gene sequence: CDR1 SGHTA, CDR2 FQGNSA. CDR3 size: 15 residues. The junction had 7 bases not matched to a gene; V was cut back by 5 bases and J by 3 bases. CDR3 loop: CASSPGTGVYYEQYF. The CDR3 DNA follows: TGTGCCAGCAGCCCCGGGACAGGGGTATACTACGAGCAGTACTTC.